Below are 16 T cell receptor beta chains sequenced from a single sample in a study of cytomegalovirus exposure and HLA in healthy donors. It was with 60 Vbeta and 13 Jbeta primers that the PCR ran. Repertoires were generated with immunoSEQ multiplex PCR, while TCRdb's copy carries only in-frame clones and drops some. This repertoire shows 210,000 or so clones, roughly 84% found once; its top ten account for 1% to 1.5%. The sequencing sample was made of PBMCs. These receptors all stem from a human donor in good health.

The chain carries TRBV6-5 and TRBJ2-1; the match to TRBD2 covers 8 bases. This CDR3 is built from 14 residues. Germline V CDR1 and CDR2: MNHEY, SVGAGI. Germline trimming cut 5 bases from V and 7 bases from J; bases unmatched to any gene: 7. Here the CDR3 DNA reads TGTGCCAGCAGTGTGGCGGGAGGATGGAATGAGCAGTTCTTC. Encoded protein: CASSVAGGWNEQFF.

The CDR3 loop is CASSYTGTGGAGQYF. CDR3 DNA: TGTGCCAGCAGCTATACCGGGACAGGGGGCGCAGGGCAGTACTTC. V is TRBV7-9 and J is TRBJ2-7, with 12 bases identical to TRBD1. The CDR3 length is 15 residues. CDR1 and CDR2 (germline): SEHNR, FQNEAQ (reference sequence). Germline trimming cut 4 bases from V and 9 bases from J; bases unmatched to any gene: 10.

The chain couples TRBV11-2 to TRBJ2-7; D call uncertain. Trimming stripped 1 base from V and 1 base from J, with 11 bases between. Germline V gene data show CDR1 as SGHAT and CDR2 as FQNNGV. The CDR3 sequence is 15 residues long. DNA for the CDR3: TGTGCCAGCAGCTTAGCTTGGAGTAGTTCCTACGAGCAGTACTTC. It codes for CASSLAWSSSYEQYF.

The CDR3: CASGLPTSGRVRNEQFF. CDR3 nucleotide sequence: TGTGCTAGTGGTTTGCCGACTAGCGGGAGGGTACGCAATGAGCAGTTCTTC. V and J are TRBV12-5 and TRBJ2-1; the match to TRBD2 covers 14 bases. V lost 2 bases and J lost 6; bases outside the gene matches: 6. This CDR3 contains 17 residues. Germline V CDR1 and CDR2: LGHNT, FRNRAP.

The chain uses TRBV29-1 and TRBJ2-7; 13 nucleotides line up with TRBD2. The length of the CDR3 is 15 residues. Germline values: CDR1 SQVTM, CDR2 ANQGSEA. V lost 7 bases and J lost 0; bases outside the gene matches: 6. CDR3 protein: CSGGLAGTLSYEQYF. CDR3 DNA sequence: TGCAGCGGGGGACTAGCGGGAACCCTCTCCTACGAGCAGTACTTC.

V is TRBV10-3 and J is TRBJ1-2; TRBD1 aligns across 7 bases. This CDR3 comprises 13 residues. Losses at the gene ends were 2 bases for V and 3 bases for J; bases not matched to a gene: 0. The V gene's germline CDR1 is ENHRY and CDR2 SYGVKD. The CDR3 loop reads CAISETGDYGYTF. The CDR3 nucleotides are TGTGCCATCAGTGAGACAGGGGACTATGGCTACACCTTC.

The chain combines TRBV11-2 with TRBJ2-1; 11 bases agree with TRBD2. Germline V gives CDR1 SGHAT, CDR2 FQNNGV. Unmatched junction bases numbered 7, after V lost 3 bases and J lost 0 bases. The CDR3 is 18 residues long. For the CDR3, the DNA is TGTGCCAGCAGCTTGGGACTAGCGGAACAAAGCTCCTACAATGAGCAGTTCTTC. Protein: CASSLGLAEQSSYNEQFF.

The chain employs TRBV25-1 and TRBJ2-3, with 7 bases that match TRBD1. The ends lost 7 bases at V and 8 bases at J; junction bases unmatched: 6. The CDR3 sequence is 12 residues long. Germline V gene lookup returns CDR1 MGHDK and CDR2 SYGVNS. The CDR3 is CASTTGVGTQYF. The CDR3 DNA sequence: TGTGCCAGCACCACAGGGGTTGGTACGCAGTATTTT.

The rearrangement uses TRBV9 and TRBJ2-5; D might be TRBD2 (6 bases). Germline loops: CDR1 SGDLS, CDR2 YYNGEE. V shed 0 bases and J shed 9 bases, with 12 bases lying between them. The CDR3 length is 13 residues. For the CDR3, the DNA is TGTGCCAGCAGCGTAGCTAGGAGGGGAGCCCAGTACTTC. This codes for CASSVARRGAQYF.

The chain is built from TRBV7-3 and TRBJ2-1, with 16 bases fitting TRBD2. J lost 4 bases, V lost 4 bases, and 10 bases had no gene match. Germline V gives CDR1 SGHTA, CDR2 FQGTGA. This CDR3 has 19 residues. The CDR3 here is CASSSPGLAGGAPYNEQFF. CDR3 bases: TGTGCCAGCAGCTCCCCGGGACTAGCGGGAGGGGCACCATACAATGAGCAGTTCTTC.

This chain joins TRBV5-6 and TRBJ2-3, with D unresolved. CDR1 is SGHDT and CDR2 is YYEEEE in the germline V gene. This CDR3 comprises 11 residues. V was pared by 4 bases and J by 2 bases, with 2 bases between. CDR3 loop: CASSLTDTQYF. CDR3 DNA sequence: TGTGCCAGCAGCCTCACAGATACGCAGTATTTT.

The gene calls are TRBV7-3 and TRBJ1-1; D not certain. Germline loops: CDR1 SGHTA, CDR2 FQGTGA. The CDR3 extends over 13 amino acids. V was shortened by 3 bases and J by 4 bases, with 9 bases between the two germline ends. The CDR3 spells CASSFDHFTEAFF. The CDR3 bases are TGTGCCAGCAGCTTCGATCACTTCACTGAAGCTTTCTTT.

The J gene is TRBJ1-2, the V gene TRBV6-1, with 12 bases aligning to TRBD1. The CDR3 is 16 amino acids. Germline CDR1 is MNHNS and CDR2 is SASEGT. V dropped 1 base and J dropped 3; count of bases not matched to a gene: 3. CDR3 amino acids: CASSEGGQGAYYGYTF. CDR3 in DNA: TGTGCCAGCAGTGAAGGGGGACAGGGGGCTTACTATGGCTACACCTTC.

Of note for this clone: The junction does not match germline at one end; this may be a read error. This sequence joins TRBV7-9 and TRBJ1-1; perhaps TRBD1 as D (6 bases). The CDR3 totals 14 residues. Germline-derived CDR1 and CDR2 are SEHNR and FQNEAQ (reference sequence). The DNA of the CDR3 is TGTTCCAGCAGCCGCAGGGGCGCGATCACTGAAGCTTTCTTT. It yields the protein CSSSRRGAITEAFF. The full variable domain, rest sourced from reference TRBV7-9 and TRBJ1-1, is DTGVSQNPRHKITKRGQNVTFRCDPISEHNRLYWYRQTLGQGPEFLTYFQNEAQLEKSRLLSDRFSAERPKGSFSTLEIQRTEQGDSAMYLCSSSRRGAITEAFFGQGTRLTVV.

V is TRBV12-2 and J is TRBJ2-1; TRBD2 is the table's D call, not checked against the DNA. TRBV12-2 is recorded as a pseudogene. CDR3 length: 21 residues. CDR3 residues: CASRLARNAWGGRKIVNEQFF. CDR3 in DNA: TGTGCAAGTCGCTTAGCGCGTAATGCTTGGGGGGGGCGCAAGATTGTTAATGAGCAGTTCTTC.

The genes are TRBV5-1 and TRBJ2-7; 7 positions agree with TRBD1. The CDR3 has 14 amino acids. From germline, CDR1 is SGHRS and CDR2 YFSETQ. V lost 4 bases and J lost 0; bases outside the gene matches: 4. The CDR3 sequence is CASSPGQDSYEQYF. The CDR3 DNA follows: TGCGCCAGCAGCCCAGGACAGGACTCCTACGAGCAGTACTTC. The variable domain in full, with the rest retrieved from reference TRBV5-1 and TRBJ2-7, is KAGVTQTPRYLIKTRGQQVTLSCSPISGHRSVSWYQQTPGQGLQFLFEYFSETQRNKGNFPGRFSGRQFSNSRSEMNVSTLELGDSALYLCASSPGQDSYEQYFGPGTRLTVT.